This is a list of T cell receptor beta chains from one sample in a study of blood T cell repertoires in COVID-19. Clones were read by immunoSEQ multiplex PCR, and TCRdb kept only the in-frame ones, dropping some. The data show under 250,000 clones, 80% to 90% seen once. Sequenced sample: peripheral blood. These receptors originate from a man aged 35-49 years with acute or convalescent COVID-19. The CDR3 runs from the conserved cysteine through the conserved F or W. A D gene is named only where the DNA matches it firmly. Expanded clones get a size class; other rows say once, few or many, or leave the size out.

v_call	j_call	clone_size	d_call	cdr3_aa	cdr3_nt
TRBV4-3	TRBJ2-2	.	TRBD1	CASSQRRDRGPTGELFF	TGCGCCAGCAGCCAGCGCCGGGACAGGGGGCCCACCGGGGAGCTGTTTTTT
TRBV6-5	TRBJ1-3	.	TRBD1	CASRDRGPNTIYF	TGTGCCAGCAGGGACAGGGGGCCAAACACCATATATTTT
TRBV5-1	TRBJ2-2	.	TRBD1	CASSLGRDRYNTGELFF	TGCGCCAGCAGCTTAGGCCGGGACAGATATAACACCGGGGAGCTGTTTTTT
TRBV4-3	TRBJ2-7	.	TRBD2	CASSHEGLAGVEQYF	TGCGCCAGCAGCCATGAGGGACTAGCGGGAGTCGAGCAGTACTTC
TRBV28	TRBJ1-5	.	.	CASRRDSNQPQHF	TGTGCCAGCCGGCGGGATAGCAATCAGCCCCAGCATTTT
TRBV27	TRBJ1-5	few	TRBD1	CASSSTGGMRQPQHF	TGTGCCAGCAGTTCGACAGGGGGCATGAGGCAGCCCCAGCATTTT
TRBV9	TRBJ1-1	.	.	CASSPLTGGNTEAFF	TGTGCCAGCAGCCCCCTTACGGGGGGGAACACTGAAGCTTTCTTT
TRBV4-1	TRBJ2-5	.	.	CASSQSEGYQETQYF	TGCGCCAGCAGCCAATCGGAGGGGTACCAAGAGACCCAGTACTTC
TRBV5-3	TRBJ1-5	.	.	CARSLGTVVSNQPQHF	TGTGCCAGAAGCTTGGGAACAGTCGTAAGCAATCAGCCCCAGCATTTT
TRBV7-9	TRBJ1-6	.	.	CASSRPNSPLHF	TGTGCCAGCAGCCGTCCCAATTCACCCCTCCACTTT
TRBV30	TRBJ2-5	.	TRBD2	CAWSAGGGETQYF	TGTGCCTGGAGTGCTGGGGGGGGAGAGACCCAGTACTTC
TRBV6-2/TRBV6-3	TRBJ2-1	once	TRBD2	CASSYSPREVSYNEQFF	TGTGCCAGCAGTTATTCTCCGCGGGAGGTCTCCTACAATGAGCAGTTCTTC
TRBV3-1/TRBV3-2	TRBJ1-3	.	TRBD1	CASSQGPGQGAGNTIYF	TGTGCCAGCAGCCAAGGACCCGGACAGGGGGCTGGAAACACCATATATTTT
TRBV6-5	TRBJ2-7	.	TRBD2	CASSYLAGDTYEQYF	TGTGCCAGCAGTTACCTCGCGGGGGATACCTACGAGCAGTACTTC
TRBV2	TRBJ1-1	.	.	CASSLRENRETEAFF	TGTGCCAGCAGTTTACGCGAGAACAGGGAAACTGAAGCTTTCTTT
TRBV4-1	TRBJ2-7	.	.	CASSQAPQGLSYEQYF	TGCGCCAGCAGCCAAGCGCCGCAGGGCCTCTCCTACGAGCAGTACTTC
TRBV30	TRBJ2-1	.	TRBD1	CAVKRGQGYNEQFF	TGTGCCGTGAAAAGGGGGCAGGGCTACAATGAGCAGTTCTTC
TRBV6-1	TRBJ2-7	.	TRBD2	CASSESLAVGDEQYF	TGTGCCAGCAGTGAGTCGCTAGCGGTGGGGGACGAGCAGTACTTC
TRBV5-1	TRBJ2-5	.	.	CASSLWLGSEETQYF	TGCGCCAGCAGCTTGTGGTTGGGGAGCGAAGAGACCCAGTACTTC
TRBV3-1/TRBV3-2	TRBJ1-2	.	.	CASSQAGTTYGYTF	TGTGCCAGCAGCCAAGCAGGGACAACCTATGGCTACACCTTC
TRBV3-1/TRBV3-2	TRBJ2-3	.	.	CASSPDPGGLTDTQYF	TGTGCCAGCAGCCCGGACCCAGGGGGACTCACAGATACGCAGTATTTT
TRBV11-2	TRBJ2-1	.	TRBD2	CASSGSGLGNEQFF	TGTGCCAGCAGCGGTAGCGGGTTGGGAAATGAGCAGTTCTTC
TRBV5-1	TRBJ2-5	.	.	CASSLGGSQETQYF	TGCGCCAGCAGCTTAGGAGGCAGTCAAGAGACCCAGTACTTC
TRBV5-6	TRBJ1-1	.	.	CASSPFVNTEAFF	TGTGCCAGCAGCCCTTTCGTGAACACTGAAGCTTTCTTT
TRBV11-2	TRBJ2-2	.	TRBD1	CASSLQGALGELFF	TGTGCCAGCAGCTTACAGGGGGCCCTCGGGGAGCTGTTTTTT
TRBV7-2	TRBJ1-6	once	TRBD1	CASSFEGQGSPLHF	TGTGCCAGCAGCTTCGAGGGACAGGGTTCACCCCTCCACTTT
TRBV27	TRBJ1-1	.	.	CASSLREPGDTRTLNTEAFF	TGTGCCAGCAGTTTAAGGGAGCCTGGGGACACCCGAACGTTGAACACTGAAGCTTTCTTT